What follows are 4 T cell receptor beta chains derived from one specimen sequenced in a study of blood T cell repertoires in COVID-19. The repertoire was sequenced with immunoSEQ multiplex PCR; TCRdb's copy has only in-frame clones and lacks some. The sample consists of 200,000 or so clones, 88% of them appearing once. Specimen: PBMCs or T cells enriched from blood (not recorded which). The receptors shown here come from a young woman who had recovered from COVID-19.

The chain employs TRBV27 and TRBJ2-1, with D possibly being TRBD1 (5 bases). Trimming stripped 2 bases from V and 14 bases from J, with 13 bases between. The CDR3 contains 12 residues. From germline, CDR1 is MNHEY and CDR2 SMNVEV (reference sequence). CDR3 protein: CASSLVQGPKFF. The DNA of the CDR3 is TGTGCCAGCAGTTTAGTGCAGGGCCCCAAGTTCTTC.

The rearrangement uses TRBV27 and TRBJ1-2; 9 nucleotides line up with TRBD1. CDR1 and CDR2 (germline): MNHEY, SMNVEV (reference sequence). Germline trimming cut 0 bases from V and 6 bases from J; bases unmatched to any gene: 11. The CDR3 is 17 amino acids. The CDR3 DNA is TGTGCCAGCAGTTTATCCAAAACAGGACAGGGGACTGATGGCTACACCTTC. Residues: CASSLSKTGQGTDGYTF.

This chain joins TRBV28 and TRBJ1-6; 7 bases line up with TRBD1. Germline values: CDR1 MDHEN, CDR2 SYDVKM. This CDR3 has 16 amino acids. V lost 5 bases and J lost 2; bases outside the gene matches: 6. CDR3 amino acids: CASSTRTGAYNSPLHF. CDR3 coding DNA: TGTGCCAGCAGTACAAGGACAGGCGCCTATAATTCACCCCTCCACTTT. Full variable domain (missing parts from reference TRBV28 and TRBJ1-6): DVKVTQSSRYLVKRTGEKVFLECVQDMDHENMFWYRQDPGLGLRLIYFSYDVKMKEKGDIPEGYSVSREKKERFSLILESASTNQTSMYLCASSTRTGAYNSPLHFGNGTRLTVT.

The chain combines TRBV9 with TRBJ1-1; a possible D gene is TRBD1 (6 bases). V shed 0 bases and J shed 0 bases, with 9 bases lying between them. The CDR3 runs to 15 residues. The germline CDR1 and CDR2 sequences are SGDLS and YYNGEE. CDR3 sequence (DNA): TGTGCCAGCAGCGTAGCTACAGGGTTGAACACTGAAGCTTTCTTT. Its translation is CASSVATGLNTEAFF.